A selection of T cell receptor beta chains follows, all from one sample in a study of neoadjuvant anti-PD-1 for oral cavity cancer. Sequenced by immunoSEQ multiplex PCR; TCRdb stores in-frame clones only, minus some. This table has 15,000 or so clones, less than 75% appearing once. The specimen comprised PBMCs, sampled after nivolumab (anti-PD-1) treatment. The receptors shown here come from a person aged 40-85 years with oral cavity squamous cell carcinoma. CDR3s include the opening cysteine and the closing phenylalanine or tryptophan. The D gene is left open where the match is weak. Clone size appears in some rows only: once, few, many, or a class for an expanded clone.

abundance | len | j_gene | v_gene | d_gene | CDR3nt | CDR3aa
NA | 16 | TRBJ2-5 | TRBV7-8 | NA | TGTGCCAGCAGCTACTCTGGGGCCAGGCTGAGAGGGACCCAGTACTTC | CASSYSGARLRGTQYF
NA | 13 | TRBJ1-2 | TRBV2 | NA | TGTGCCAGCATCCCCTCTTACCAGAGGGGCTACACCTTC | CASIPSYQRGYTF
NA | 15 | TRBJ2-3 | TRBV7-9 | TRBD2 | TGTGCCAGCAGCTTATCGCGGGGGAGCGCAGATACGCAGTATTTT | CASSLSRGSADTQYF
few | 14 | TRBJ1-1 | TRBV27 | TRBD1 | TGTGCCAGCAGTCCGGGACAGGGGAACACTGAAGCTTTCTTT | CASSPGQGNTEAFF
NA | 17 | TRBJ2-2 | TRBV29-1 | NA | TGCAGCGTTGAAGGGATTGAGGGACGCGGGAACACCGGGGAGCTGTTTTTT | CSVEGIEGRGNTGELFF
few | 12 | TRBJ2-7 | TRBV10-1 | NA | TGCGCCAGTGACAGCCTCTCCTACGAGCAGTACTTC | CASDSLSYEQYF
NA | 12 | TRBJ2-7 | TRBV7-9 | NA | TGTGCCAGCAGCCAGAATTCCTACGAGCAGTACTTC | CASSQNSYEQYF
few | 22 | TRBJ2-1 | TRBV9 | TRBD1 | TGTGCCAGCAGCGCGGCAGAGGGACAGGGGGCGCCGGACAATCCGATCAACAATGAGCAGTTCTTC | CASSAAEGQGAPDNPINNEQFF
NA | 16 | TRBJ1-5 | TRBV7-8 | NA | TGTGCCAGCAGCTCCGGGATCAGTAGGAGCAATCAGCCCCAGCATTTT | CASSSGISRSNQPQHF
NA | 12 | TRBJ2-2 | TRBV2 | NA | TGTGCCAGCAGAGGAGTTACCGGGGAGCTGTTTTTT | CASRGVTGELFF
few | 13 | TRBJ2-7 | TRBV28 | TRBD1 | TGTGCCAGCAGCTCGGGACAGGATTCGGAGCAGTACTTC | CASSSGQDSEQYF
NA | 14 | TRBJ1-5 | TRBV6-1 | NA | TGTGCCAGCACAGGGATTTGGGGCAATCAGCCCCAGCATTTT | CASTGIWGNQPQHF
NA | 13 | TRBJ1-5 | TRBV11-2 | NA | TGTGCCAGCAGCTCTCCAGGGGTTCAGCCCCAGCATTTT | CASSSPGVQPQHF
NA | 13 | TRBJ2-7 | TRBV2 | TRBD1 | TGTGCCAGCGAGGGACAGGGAGTTGACGAGCAGTACTTC | CASEGQGVDEQYF
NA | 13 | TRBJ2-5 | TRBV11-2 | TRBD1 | TGTGCCAGCAGCCGGGACAGGGGAGAGACCCAGTACTTC | CASSRDRGETQYF
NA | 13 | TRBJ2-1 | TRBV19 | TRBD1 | TGTGCCAGTAGTGCGGACAGGGGCCATGAGCAGTTCTTC | CASSADRGHEQFF
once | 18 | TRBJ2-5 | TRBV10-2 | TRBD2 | TGCGCCAGCAGTGAGAGGGGTCCGGGACTAGCGGGAGCGGGGACCCAGTACTTC | CASSERGPGLAGAGTQYF
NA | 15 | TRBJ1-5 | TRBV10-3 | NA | TGTGCCATCGGGCAGGGAACCTATAGCAATCAGCCCCAGCATTTT | CAIGQGTYSNQPQHF